Given below is one T cell receptor beta chain in context. Germline V gives CDR1 SGHTS, CDR2 YDEGEE. The V end lost 1 base, the J end lost 6 bases, and 13 bases lay between the germline ends. There are 15 residues in the CDR3. The data stem from a study of blood T cell repertoires in COVID-19. Study-wide background: Samples of COVID-19 (acute and convalescent) were obtained from the United States, Italy and Spain. PBMCs, B-cell-depleted T cells, or T cells provided the cDNA or gDNA that made up the material.

TCRdb keeps only in-frame clones here, not all; method: immunoSEQ multiplex PCR. The sample has roughly 250,000 clones, about 87% seen once; the top ten hold 0.85% to 0.9%. The study recruited exposed participants who had met a COVID-19 case within 2 weeks before entry. The source material was PBMCs or T cells enriched from blood (not recorded which). V and J are TRBV5-8 and TRBJ1-4; tentatively, D is TRBD1 (5 bases). This clonotype was sampled from a man between 50 and 59 years old who had been exposed to COVID-19. The CDR3 loop reads CASSLNLQGDEKLFF. The CDR3 nucleotides are TGTGCCAGCAGCTTGAATCTCCAGGGTGATGAAAAACTGTTTTTT.